The rows below give T cell receptor beta chains drawn from one sample of a study of beta chain features in type 1 diabetes. TCRdb keeps only in-frame clones here, not all; method: immunoSEQ multiplex PCR. The profile covers under 900,000 clones, with around a sixth appearing a single time and 0.02% to 0.025% taken by the ten largest. Specimen: naive CD4+ T cells from blood. The origin of the receptors is a woman aged 18-29 years in good health. Each CDR3 is given with its conserved first and last residue. Each record gives: CDR3 protein, CDR3 DNA, V gene, clone size, J gene, D gene, CDR3 length. D genes are given only for firm matches. Some rows mark clone size as missing; the rest say once, few, many or name a class of expanded clone.

CAISRGTGADTDTQYF | TGTGCCATCAGTCGAGGGACAGGGGCGGACACAGATACGCAGTATTTT | TRBV10-3 | few | TRBJ2-3 | TRBD1 | 16
CASSHGTSSYEQYF | TGTGCCAGCAGTCACGGGACAAGCTCCTACGAGCAGTACTTC | TRBV28 | few | TRBJ2-7 | . | 14
CASSLSSFYNEQFF | TGTGCCAGCAGCTTATCTAGTTTCTACAATGAGCAGTTCTTC | TRBV7-3 | few | TRBJ2-1 | . | 14
CASSLATDEQYF | TGTGCTAGTTCCCTAGCTACAGACGAGCAGTACTTC | TRBV12-5 | . | TRBJ2-7 | . | 12
CSVGEPGAVTGELFF | TGCAGCGTGGGGGAACCGGGGGCGGTTACCGGGGAGCTGTTTTTT | TRBV29-1 | . | TRBJ2-2 | . | 15
CASSLSSSGANVLTF | TGTGCCAGCAGTTTGAGTAGCTCTGGGGCCAACGTCCTGACTTTC | TRBV28 | few | TRBJ2-6 | . | 15
CASSLEAGAFANEKLFF | TGTGCCAGCAGCTTAGAGGCAGGGGCATTTGCTAATGAAAAACTGTTTTTT | TRBV7-2 | few | TRBJ1-4 | . | 17
CASSEAVHYGYTF | TGTGCCAGCAGTGAAGCGGTCCACTATGGCTACACCTTC | TRBV6-1 | . | TRBJ1-2 | . | 13
CASSLGGGSYNEQFF | TGTGCCAGCAGTCTCGGAGGAGGATCCTACAATGAGCAGTTCTTC | TRBV28 | . | TRBJ2-1 | . | 15
CASSPRPDSTQPQHF | TGTGCCAGCAGCCCCCGGCCCGACAGTACACAGCCCCAGCATTTT | TRBV6-5 | . | TRBJ1-5 | . | 15
CASSPLAGTSTDTQYF | TGTGCCAGCTCACCGCTAGCAGGTACTAGCACAGATACGCAGTATTTT | TRBV18 | . | TRBJ2-3 | . | 16
CASSLGGADTQYF | TGTGCCAGCAGCTTAGGAGGGGCAGATACGCAGTATTTT | TRBV7-2 | few | TRBJ2-3 | . | 13
CASSWDRANIQYF | TGTGCCAGCAGCTGGGACAGGGCAAACATTCAGTACTTC | TRBV7-9 | many | TRBJ2-4 | TRBD1 | 13
CASSWHTGTNEQFF | TGCGCCAGCAGCTGGCACACGGGCACCAATGAGCAGTTCTTC | TRBV5-1 | . | TRBJ2-1 | . | 14
CASSQDGDRGLYGYTF | TGTGCCAGCAGCCAAGACGGGGACAGGGGATTATATGGCTACACCTTC | TRBV5-4 | . | TRBJ1-2 | TRBD1 | 16
CASSKRRASVGQPQHF | TGTGCCAGCAGCAAACGCAGGGCTTCGGTAGGACAGCCCCAGCATTTT | TRBV5-6 | . | TRBJ1-5 | . | 16
CASSLGGTSPTDTQYF | TGCGCCAGCAGCTTGGGGGGGACTAGCCCCACAGATACGCAGTATTTT | TRBV5-1 | . | TRBJ2-3 | TRBD2 | 16
CASSSGVNYGYTF | TGTGCCAGCTCCTCCGGGGTCAACTATGGCTACACCTTC | TRBV28 | . | TRBJ1-2 | . | 13
CSAQQGSLRYF | TGCAGTGCCCAGCAAGGGAGTTTAAGGTATTTT | TRBV20-1 | . | TRBJ2-3 | . | 11
CASSFNRAGETQYF | TGTGCCAGCAGCTTTAATCGAGCTGGGGAGACCCAGTACTTC | TRBV7-9 | . | TRBJ2-5 | . | 14
CASSLVGPYEQYF | TGTGCCAGCAGCTTAGTTGGGCCCTACGAGCAGTACTTC | TRBV7-9 | few | TRBJ2-7 | . | 13
CASSAPGQTYEQYF | TGTGCCAGTAGTGCACCGGGACAGACCTACGAGCAGTACTTC | TRBV19 | few | TRBJ2-7 | TRBD1 | 14
CASSLFFLGYTF | TGTGCCAGCAGCCTTTTTTTTCTTGGCTACACCTTC | TRBV28 | . | TRBJ1-2 | . | 12
CASSAHKNTEAFF | TGTGCCAGCAGCGCTCACAAGAACACTGAAGCTTTCTTT | TRBV7-3 | . | TRBJ1-1 | . | 13
CSVVGTYNEQFF | TGCAGCGTTGTCGGGACCTACAATGAGCAGTTCTTC | TRBV29-1 | few | TRBJ2-1 | . | 12
CASSRTSGNEQFF | TGTGCCAGCTCCCGGACTAGCGGCAATGAGCAGTTCTTC | TRBV18 | . | TRBJ2-1 | TRBD2 | 13
CASSSTVNTEAFF | TGTGCCAGCAGCTCGACGGTGAACACTGAAGCTTTCTTT | TRBV7-2 | few | TRBJ1-1 | . | 13
CSVTRTGDSGELFF | TGCAGCGTTACCAGGACAGGGGATTCGGGGGAGCTGTTTTTT | TRBV29-1 | few | TRBJ2-2 | TRBD1 | 14
CASKSTGGFNNEQFF | TGTGCCAGCAAGTCGACAGGGGGGTTCAACAATGAGCAGTTCTTC | TRBV11-2 | . | TRBJ2-1 | TRBD1 | 15
CASSNSPDTEAFF | TGTGCCAGCTCTAACAGTCCGGACACTGAAGCTTTCTTT | TRBV9 | . | TRBJ1-1 | . | 13
CASSLDRGPYGYTF | TGTGCCAGCAGCTTGGACAGGGGGCCGTATGGCTACACCTTC | TRBV5-4 | . | TRBJ1-2 | TRBD1 | 14
CASSALHGGTNEKLFF | TGTGCCAGCAGTGCCCTCCACGGTGGAACTAATGAAAAACTGTTTTTT | TRBV28 | . | TRBJ1-4 | . | 16
CATKPGVSSPEQYF | TGTGCCACCAAGCCTGGGGTTAGCTCGCCCGAGCAGTACTTC | TRBV11-2 | . | TRBJ2-7 | . | 14
CASSRDRDTQYF | TGTGCCAGCTCAAGGGACCGGGATACGCAGTATTTT | TRBV18 | few | TRBJ2-3 | . | 12
CAISAQDYNEQFF | TGTGCCATCAGTGCTCAGGACTACAATGAGCAGTTCTTC | TRBV10-3 | . | TRBJ2-1 | . | 13
CASTPSSLQETQYF | TGTGCCAGCACCCCTTCGTCGCTCCAAGAGACCCAGTACTTC | TRBV7-2 | . | TRBJ2-5 | . | 14
CASTILLGPQETQYF | TGTGCCAGCACCATCCTACTCGGGCCGCAAGAGACCCAGTACTTC | TRBV6-1 | few | TRBJ2-5 | . | 15
CASRDYGYTF | TGTGCCAGCAGGGACTATGGCTACACCTTC | TRBV28 | . | TRBJ1-2 | . | 10
CASSALTSGAGELFF | TGTGCCAGCAGCGCTTTGACTAGCGGGGCCGGGGAGCTGTTTTTT | TRBV2 | few | TRBJ2-2 | TRBD2 | 15
CASSYGQGDADYEQYF | TGTGCCAGCAGCTATGGACAGGGAGATGCTGACTACGAGCAGTACTTC | TRBV7-2 | few | TRBJ2-7 | TRBD1 | 16
CASGLLDTQYF | TGTGCTAGTGGTCTGCTGGATACGCAGTATTTT | TRBV12-5 | few | TRBJ2-3 | . | 11
CASSSSAGVKQYF | TGTGCCAGCAGTTCGAGTGCGGGAGTTAAGCAGTACTTC | TRBV28 | many | TRBJ2-4 | TRBD2 | 13
CASSQEPLMQTLNF | TGTGCCAGCAGCCAAGAACCCCTGATGCAGACCCTGAACTTC | TRBV14 | . | TRBJ2-7 | . | 14
CASSTEGANTYEQYF | TGTGCCAGCAGCACTGAGGGGGCAAACACCTACGAGCAGTACTTC | TRBV28 | . | TRBJ2-7 | TRBD1 | 15
CASSTSFGAHEQYF | TGTGCCAGCAGTACATCCTTCGGGGCCCACGAGCAGTACTTC | TRBV28 | few | TRBJ2-7 | . | 14
CASSLTSRWDTEAFF | TGTGCCAGCAGCTTAACCTCCCGGTGGGACACTGAAGCTTTCTTT | TRBV5-4 | . | TRBJ1-1 | . | 15
CASSRLDRWNSNQPQHF | TGTGCCAGTAGTAGGCTGGACAGGTGGAATAGCAATCAGCCCCAGCATTTT | TRBV19 | . | TRBJ1-5 | TRBD1 | 17
CASSQGTPHRETQYF | TGTGCCAGCAGCCAAGGAACTCCCCACCGTGAAACCCAGTACTTC | TRBV4-2 | . | TRBJ2-5 | . | 15
CASSQNTGTSTDTQYF | TGTGCCAGCAGCCAAAACACCGGGACGAGCACAGATACGCAGTATTTT | TRBV4-2 | . | TRBJ2-3 | . | 16
CASTDENAEAFF | TGTGCCAGCACAGATGAAAACGCTGAAGCTTTCTTT | TRBV6-1 | few | TRBJ1-1 | . | 12
CASSRKSLNIGILAGKIDTQYF | TGCGCCAGCAGCCGAAAATCCCTAAATATTGGGATCTTGGCGGGAAAAATAGATACGCAGTATTTT | TRBV4-3 | . | TRBJ2-3 | . | 22
CASSATGTSGRAEQFF | TGTGCCAGCAGCGCGACCGGGACTAGCGGGAGGGCTGAGCAGTTCTTC | TRBV9 | few | TRBJ2-1 | TRBD2 | 16
CAILDFGGGGYTF | TGTGCCATCCTAGACTTTGGCGGGGGTGGCTACACCTTC | TRBV10-3 | . | TRBJ1-2 | . | 13
CSVDRGTGTEAFF | TGCAGCGTGGACAGGGGAACGGGGACTGAAGCTTTCTTT | TRBV29-1 | . | TRBJ1-1 | TRBD1 | 13
CASSSRDRGKDTQYF | TGTGCCAGCAGCTCCCGGGACAGGGGGAAGGATACGCAGTATTTT | TRBV7-2 | few | TRBJ2-3 | TRBD1 | 15
CASGSGRSNEKLFF | TGTGCCAGCGGCTCAGGGAGGTCTAATGAAAAACTGTTTTTT | TRBV7-2 | . | TRBJ1-4 | . | 14
CSVEAGRAYSYNEQFF | TGCAGCGTTGAGGCCGGGAGGGCCTACTCCTACAATGAGCAGTTCTTC | TRBV29-1 | few | TRBJ2-1 | TRBD2 | 16
CATGQSLYSNQPQHF | TGTGCCACCGGACAGTCCTTATATAGCAATCAGCCCCAGCATTTT | TRBV6-5 | few | TRBJ1-5 | . | 15